One sample yielded the 30 T cell receptor beta chains listed below, sequenced in a study of siplizumab effects on memory and regulatory T cells. Here immunoSEQ multiplex PCR was the method, and the copy in TCRdb shows in-frame clones only, minus some. The table shows about 50,000 clones, with roughly nine tenths occurring only once. The sequenced material came from naive CD8+ T cells sorted from blood. Receptor source: a human donor in good health.

The count of this clone is one. The chain is built from TRBV7-9 and TRBJ2-3; D gene ambiguous. CDR1 and CDR2 (germline): SEHNR, FQNEAQ (reference sequence). The CDR3 runs to 13 residues. Trimming stripped 5 bases from V and 10 bases from J, with 16 bases between. The CDR3 is CASSPELRYAQYF. Written as DNA, the CDR3 is TGTGCCAGCAGCCCCGAACTGAGATACGCGCAGTATTTT.

The chain recombines TRBV7-9 with TRBJ2-1, with TRBD2 as a possible D gene (6 bases). Germline CDR1 reads SEHNR; CDR2 reads FQNEAQ (reference sequence). The ends were cut back, 2 bases at V and 9 bases at J, with 17 bases in the middle. The CDR3 is made up of 15 amino acids. This chain's CDR3 is CASSLPGVAGIEQFF. CDR3 nucleotide sequence: TGTGCCAGCAGCTTACCGGGGGTTGCAGGAATTGAGCAGTTCTTC.

The V gene is TRBV27, the J gene TRBJ2-7; TRBD1 might be the D (6 bases). Germline V lookup: CDR1 MNHEY, CDR2 SMNVEV (reference sequence). The V gene lost 4 bases and the J gene lost 1 base, with 14 bases spanning the gap. The CDR3 covers 15 residues. In DNA, the CDR3 is TGTGCCAGCAGTTATTCAGGGGATCGGTCCTACGAGCAGTACTTC. Translating it yields CASSYSGDRSYEQYF.

The chain recombines TRBV4-1 with TRBJ1-1, with 8 bases that match TRBD1. The CDR3 runs 15 residues. The V gene end was trimmed by 1 base and the J gene end by 4 bases; junction bases not matched to a gene: 5. The germline V gene has CDR1 MGHRA and CDR2 YSYEKL. CDR3 bases: TGCGCCAGCAGCCAAGTGGGACAGGCAGGCACTGAAGCTTTCTTT. Its protein product is CASSQVGQAGTEAFF.

The rearrangement joins TRBV15 to TRBJ2-5, with 8 bases lining up with TRBD1. The germline gives CDR1 LNHNV, CDR2 YYDKDF (reference sequence). This CDR3 spans 17 amino acids. J was trimmed by 6 bases and V by 0 bases; bases with no gene match: 12. CDR3: CATSRDQGRQGAKTQYF. The CDR3, as DNA: TGTGCCACCAGCAGAGATCAGGGACGGCAGGGGGCCAAGACCCAGTACTTC. Filled out from reference TRBV15 and TRBJ2-5, the complete variable domain reads DAMVIQNPRYQVTQFGKPVTLSCSQTLNHNVMYWYQQKSSQAPKLLFHYYDKDFNNEADTPDNFQSRRPNTSFCFLDIRSPGLGDTAMYLCATSRDQGRQGAKTQYFGPGTRLLVL.

The chain employs TRBV19 and TRBJ2-3, with 8 bases matching TRBD2. V was clipped by 3 bases and J by 0 bases; unmatched bases: 5. This CDR3 has 16 residues. Looked up from germline, CDR1 is LNHDA and CDR2 is SQIVND (reference sequence). The CDR3 region has the DNA TGTGCCAGTAGTATTCTCGGGGGGGCGAGCACAGATACGCAGTATTTT. Its protein is CASSILGGASTDTQYF.

The rearrangement links TRBV4-2 to TRBJ2-1; D is uncertain. The V end lost 4 bases, the J end lost 0 bases, and 16 bases lay between the germline ends. Germline CDR1 reads LGHNA; CDR2 reads YNFKEQ. This CDR3 has 17 amino acids. Written as DNA, the CDR3 is TGTGCCAGCAGCCCACAACCCGGGTCCAGCTCCTACAATGAGCAGTTCTTC. Encoded protein: CASSPQPGSSSYNEQFF.

The chain carries TRBV7-8 and TRBJ2-2; 8 positions match TRBD1. The CDR3 is made up of 15 amino acids. V gave up 6 bases and J gave up 4 bases; unmatched junction bases: 7. CDR1 SGHVS and CDR2 FQNEAQ come from the germline V gene. The CDR3 spells CASSLDRGGTGELFF. The DNA for the CDR3 is TGTGCCAGCAGTCTAGACAGGGGCGGCACCGGGGAGCTGTTTTTT.

V gene TRBV7-2 combines with J gene TRBJ1-5; 7 nucleotides align to TRBD1. CDR1 is SGHTA, CDR2 FQGNSA, per germline. V trimming: 2 bases; J trimming: 5 bases; junction bases outside the gene matches: 12. The CDR3 is 17 amino acids. This CDR3 reads CASSLKPPRDSYQPQHF. DNA for the CDR3: TGTGCCAGCAGCTTAAAGCCCCCCCGGGACAGTTATCAGCCCCAGCATTTT.

This sequence joins TRBV10-2 and TRBJ2-7, with D maybe TRBD1 (5 bases). V dropped 5 bases and J dropped 4 bases, with 15 bases sitting between them. This CDR3 has 14 amino acids. Germline loops: CDR1 WSHSY, CDR2 SAAADI. The CDR3 DNA sequence: TGCGCCAGCAGTCAGAAGGGGCTGGGGTACGAGCAGTACTTC. Its protein product is CASSQKGLGYEQYF.

The chain is built from TRBV7-2 and TRBJ2-3; maybe TRBD1 (6 bases). Trimming stripped 5 bases from V and 4 bases from J, with 13 bases between. The CDR3 runs 14 residues. Germline V CDR1 and CDR2: SGHTA, FQGNSA. The DNA of the CDR3 is TGTGCCAGCAGCGAAGGCAGGGGCCCAGATACGCAGTATTTT. It encodes CASSEGRGPDTQYF.

This sequence joins TRBV27 and TRBJ1-4; D is unclear. Trimming took off 1 base at V and 4 bases at J, with 4 bases between the two ends. CDR3 length: 13 residues. The germline V gene encodes CDR1 MNHEY and CDR2 SMNVEV (reference sequence). This CDR3 is CASSLWLNEKLFF. The CDR3 coding sequence is TGTGCCAGCAGTTTATGGCTTAATGAAAAACTGTTTTTT.

This chain links TRBV7-9 with TRBJ1-1; D not certain. Trimming left V 6 bases short and J 1 base short, with 12 bases between. The V gene's germline CDR1 is SEHNR and CDR2 FQNEAQ (reference sequence). This CDR3 region has 14 residues. The CDR3 DNA is TGTGCCAGCAGATCGTCATCGGGGAACACTGAAGCTTTCTTT. It is translated as CASRSSSGNTEAFF.

The V gene is TRBV5-1, the J gene TRBJ2-7; TRBD2 aligns across 11 bases. V was pared by 4 bases and J by 0 bases, with 12 bases of the junction left unmatched. Germline CDR1 is SGHRS and CDR2 is YFSETQ. The CDR3 has 18 amino acids. The CDR3 sequence is CASSPRQGTSGLSYEQYF. DNA for the CDR3: TGCGCCAGCAGCCCACGACAGGGGACTAGCGGCCTCTCCTACGAGCAGTACTTC.

The rearrangement uses TRBV4-2 and TRBJ1-5, with D hard to call. The CDR3 spans 15 residues. Germline V lookup: CDR1 LGHNA, CDR2 YNFKEQ. V lost 1 base to trimming and J lost 6 bases, with 13 bases between them. In DNA, the CDR3 is TGTGCCAGCAGCCAAGCCGCAGTATCCGGTCAGCCCCAGCATTTT. Translating gives CASSQAAVSGQPQHF.

In its sample, this clone was seen once. CDR3 in DNA: TGTGCCAGCAGTCTTACGGGCCGGGACAGGCAAGAGACCCAGTACTTC. Amino acids: CASSLTGRDRQETQYF. The chain recombines TRBV5-6 with TRBJ2-5; 8 bases are shared with TRBD1. The CDR3 is made up of 16 amino acids. Germline V gene sequence: CDR1 SGHDT, CDR2 YYEEEE. V gave up 5 bases and J gave up 2 bases; unmatched junction bases: 11. The variable domain in full, with the rest retrieved from reference TRBV5-6 and TRBJ2-5, is DAGVTQSPTHLIKTRGQQVTLRCSPKSGHDTVSWYQQALGQGPQFIFQYYEEEERQRGNFPDRFSGHQFPNYSSELNVNALLLGDSALYLCASSLTGRDRQETQYFGPGTRLLVL.

The rearrangement uses TRBV2 and TRBJ2-3; unclear D gene. The V and J ends lost 4 bases and 2 bases respectively, with 10 bases between them. CDR3 length: 14 amino acids. CDR1 and CDR2 (germline): SNHLY, FYNNEI. The CDR3 reads CASSGRGITDTQYF. DNA for the CDR3: TGTGCCAGCAGTGGGCGAGGAATCACAGATACGCAGTATTTT.

V gene TRBV19 combines with J gene TRBJ2-7, with TRBD2 as a possible D gene (5 bases). Germline CDR1 reads LNHDA; CDR2 reads SQIVND (reference sequence). This CDR3 comprises 15 residues. Trimming cost V 0 bases and J 7 bases, with 16 bases left between them. CDR3 protein: CASSIDLGLANEQYF. The CDR3 DNA follows: TGTGCCAGTAGTATAGACCTCGGACTGGCTAATGAGCAGTACTTC. Based on the CDR3 plus reference TRBV19 and TRBJ2-7, the full variable domain is DGGITQSPKYLFRKEGQNVTLSCEQNLNHDAMYWYRQDPGQGLRLIYYSQIVNDFQKGDIAEGYSVSREKKESFPLTVTSAQKNPTAFYLCASSIDLGLANEQYFGPGTRLTVT.

The gene calls are TRBV4-1 and TRBJ2-5; 9 bases agree with TRBD1. The trim removed 4 bases at V and 5 bases at J, leaving 2 bases unmatched. The CDR3 has 13 amino acids. Looked up from germline, CDR1 is MGHRA and CDR2 is YSYEKL. CDR3 nucleotide sequence: TGCGCCAGCAGCCCCGGACAGGGGGAGACCCAGTACTTC. The encoded protein is CASSPGQGETQYF.

The V call is TRBV19, the J call TRBJ2-7, with 10 bases aligning to TRBD1. Germline V gene data show CDR1 as LNHDA and CDR2 as SQIVND (reference sequence). The CDR3 runs 15 residues. Unmatched junction bases numbered 5, after V lost 4 bases and J lost 2 bases. Written as DNA, the CDR3 is TGTGCCAGTAGTAATGGACAGGGGGTGACCTACGAGCAGTACTTC. Residues: CASSNGQGVTYEQYF. Variable domain in full (rest from reference TRBV19 and TRBJ2-7): DGGITQSPKYLFRKEGQNVTLSCEQNLNHDAMYWYRQDPGQGLRLIYYSQIVNDFQKGDIAEGYSVSREKKESFPLTVTSAQKNPTAFYLCASSNGQGVTYEQYFGPGTRLTVT.

This clone appeared once. The chain uses TRBV5-4 and TRBJ2-7; D possibly corresponds to TRBD1 (6 bases). Trimming removed 2 bases at V and 3 bases at J, with 12 bases between. The germline V gene encodes CDR1 SGHNT and CDR2 YYREEE (reference sequence). The CDR3 consists of 14 residues. The CDR3 protein is CASSLTTGVYEQYF. The CDR3, as DNA: TGTGCCAGCAGCTTAACGACAGGTGTCTACGAGCAGTACTTC.

The chain is built from TRBV19 and TRBJ2-1; no clear D. V was clipped by 6 bases and J by 2 bases, with 23 bases between them. Germline CDR1 is LNHDA and CDR2 is SQIVND (reference sequence). The CDR3 loop spans 18 amino acids. The chain's CDR3 is CASRPYIIGSGTYNEQFF. The CDR3 DNA reads TGTGCCAGTAGACCATACATAATCGGGTCTGGGACCTACAATGAGCAGTTCTTC.

The rearrangement joins TRBV11-2 to TRBJ2-7; possibly TRBD2 for D (6 bases). The V end was cut by 7 bases, the J end by 2 bases, with 18 bases between. Germline assignment: CDR1 SGHAT and CDR2 FQNNGV. This CDR3 has 15 residues. CDR3 residues: CASTRRDFGTYEQYF. CDR3 bases: TGTGCCAGCACCCGACGGGACTTCGGGACCTACGAGCAGTACTTC. Based on the CDR3 plus reference TRBV11-2 and TRBJ2-7, the full variable domain is EAGVAQSPRYKIIEKRQSVAFWCNPISGHATLYWYQQILGQGPKLLIQFQNNGVVDDSQLPKDRFSAERLKGVDSTLKIQPAKLEDSAVYLCASTRRDFGTYEQYFGPGTRLTVT.

This chain links TRBV6-5 with TRBJ1-5; a possible D gene is TRBD1 (5 bases). V lost 6 bases and J lost 7, with 16 bases in between. This CDR3 contains 14 residues. Germline V CDR1 and CDR2: MNHEY, SVGAGI. Here the CDR3 reads CASSPGGGGQPQHF. Written as DNA, the CDR3 is TGTGCCAGCAGCCCCGGGGGAGGAGGACAGCCCCAGCATTTT.

J is TRBJ2-5 and V is TRBV7-6, with D perhaps TRBD1 or TRBD2 (6 bases each). Per the germline V gene, CDR1 is SGHVS and CDR2 is FNYEAQ. This CDR3 has 16 residues. Trimming cost V 4 bases and J 1 base, with 16 bases left between them. CDR3 residues: CASSSRDIEAQETQYF. In DNA, the CDR3 is TGTGCCAGCAGCTCGCGGGACATAGAAGCCCAAGAGACCCAGTACTTC.

V is TRBV5-4 and J is TRBJ1-1, with D possibly being TRBD1 (5 bases). Trimming stripped 4 bases from V and 10 bases from J, with 14 bases between. The CDR3 contains 12 residues. The germline gives CDR1 SGHNT, CDR2 YYREEE (reference sequence). In DNA, the CDR3 is TGTGCCAGCAGCATCAGGGATTTTGGAGCTTTCTTT. Its protein is CASSIRDFGAFF. Full variable domain (outside the CDR3, taken from reference TRBV5-4 and TRBJ1-1): ETGVTQSPTHLIKTRGQQVTLRCSSQSGHNTVSWYQQALGQGPQFIFQYYREEENGRGNFPPRFSGLQFPNYSSELNVNALELDDSALYLCASSIRDFGAFFGQGTRLTVV.

This clone has a single count. This rearrangement joins TRBV30 to TRBJ2-3; 8 nucleotides align to TRBD2. The junction had 6 bases not matched to a gene; V was cut back by 3 bases and J by 4 bases. The CDR3 loop spans 14 amino acids. Germline loops: CDR1 GTSNPN, CDR2 SVGIG (reference sequence). In DNA form, the CDR3 reads TGTGCCTGGAGCGAAGCGGGAGTGGCAGATACGCAGTATTTT. Its translation: CAWSEAGVADTQYF. The variable domain in full, completed from reference TRBV30 and TRBJ2-3, reads SQTIHQWPATLVQPVGSPLSLECTVEGTSNPNLYWYRQAAGRGLQLLFYSVGIGQISSEVPQNLSASRPQDRQFILSSKKLLLSDSGFYLCAWSEAGVADTQYFGPGTRLTVL.

This clone was seen a handful of times. V usage is TRBV29-1 and J usage is TRBJ1-6; TRBD1 matches at 7 bases. CDR3 size: 13 residues. V trimming: 6 bases; J trimming: 6 bases; junction bases outside the gene matches: 5. Germline lookup yields CDR1 SQVTM and CDR2 ANQGSEA. CDR3 in DNA: TGCAGCGTGAGCCGGGACAGTAATTCACCCCTCCACTTT. As protein: CSVSRDSNSPLHF.

The chain recombines TRBV11-2 with TRBJ1-1; D unresolved. CDR1 and CDR2 (germline): SGHAT, FQNNGV. The CDR3 is 16 amino acids. The ends were cut back, 0 bases at V and 0 bases at J, with 11 bases in the middle. In DNA, the CDR3 is TGTGCCAGCAGCTTAGATCCGACCCTCATGAACACTGAAGCTTTCTTT. Amino acid sequence: CASSLDPTLMNTEAFF.

The chain carries TRBV5-1 and TRBJ2-7, with 7 bases that match TRBD1. The CDR3 extends over 15 amino acids. Germline assignment: CDR1 SGHRS and CDR2 YFSETQ. The V and J ends lost 3 bases and 4 bases, in that order; junction bases with no gene match: 10. The CDR3: CASSYRQGQGYEQYF. As DNA, the CDR3 is TGCGCCAGCAGCTACCGACAGGGTCAAGGATACGAGCAGTACTTC.